This record concerns one TCR beta chain sequence. Its antigen is not known. The sample belongs to a study of cytomegalovirus exposure and HLA in healthy donors. In the study overall: In an early release, HLA-typed donors contributed tens of millions of unique TCR sequences.

Researchers ran the PCR with 60 Vbeta and 13 Jbeta primers. Clones were sequenced by immunoSEQ multiplex PCR, and TCRdb holds only the in-frame ones, with some missing. The repertoire holds approximately 150,000 clones, with 70% to 85% as singletons. V shed 7 bases, J shed 1 base, and the junction held 10 bases outside the gene matches. Looked up from germline, CDR1 is MDHEN and CDR2 is SYDVKM. The CDR3 extends over 16 amino acids. Whole-study findings and limits: In a later analysis, TCR association rates varied by HLA locus: DRB1 most, HLA-C fewest. No immune exposure information besides CMV serostatus was available. TCR beta chains numbering some 150 were designated cytomegalovirus-associated.

The chain combines TRBV28 with TRBJ1-2; 9 nucleotides align to TRBD1. The source of this sequence is a woman between 35 and 50 years old in good health and CMV-seronegative. The sample consisted of PBMCs. CDR3 amino acids: CASTRGDRDLNYGYTF. In nucleotides, the CDR3 is TGTGCCAGCACCCGGGGGGACAGGGACCTTAACTATGGCTACACCTTC.